This T cell receptor beta chain was retrieved from a study of PD-1 blockade in classical Hodgkin lymphoma (TCRdb year 2020). With respect to the entire study: Nivolumab dosing was 3 mg/kg intravenously every 2 weeks, continuing until either disease progression or unacceptable toxicity. A peripheral blood immune signature of response to PD-1 blockade in classical Hodgkin lymphoma was defined using TCR beta sequencing and CyTOF.

General findings and caveats noted by the study authors: By C4D1, a significant rise was seen in CD4+ TCR diversity but not in CD8+ TCR diversity (p=0.0027 vs p=0.16), and the rise was most apparent among complete responders (p=0.02). Lower diversity was observed in patients in whom nivolumab was started less than 1 year after ASCT, and these patients were excluded from later analyses so that confounding by immune reconstitution would be avoided. The study covered only a single clinical trial cohort, and the causes of the repertoire differences, possibly disease activity or prior therapy, were still not defined. Trial patients with a complete response had baseline diversity similar to that of newly diagnosed patients, while partial responders and progressors had significantly lower diversity. Baseline TCR diversity was reported to be lower in newly diagnosed patients than in healthy donors, and even lower in relapsed/refractory patients.

About this clone: There is no known antigen for this receptor. Per-base quality was not reported, and no clone a single base away is much larger than it.

What the time point label conveys for this sample: cycle 4 day 1 (C4D1), after more than five weeks of nivolumab. All trial patients had relapsed after autologous stem cell transplantation, with cohorts A, B and C differing in prior brentuximab vedotin exposure. The trial cohort was composed of around 60 patients with relapsed/refractory classical Hodgkin lymphoma, for whom complete response, partial response or progressive disease was recorded as best overall response. In the multi-cohort phase II CheckMate 205 trial, trial patients received single-agent nivolumab. Best overall response was determined by an independent review committee according to the 2007 International Working Group response criteria. Trial PBMCs were obtained immediately prior to nivolumab initiation (C1D1) and on therapy at cycle 2 day 1 and cycle 4 day 1. Peripheral blood was collected in 8 mL Vacutainer Cell Preparation Tubes, from which PBMCs were isolated by centrifugation and then cryopreserved.

Genomic DNA was extracted with the Qiagen DNeasy kit from unsorted PBMCs and from negatively selected CD4+ and CD8+ fractions. Using primers that anneal to V and J segments, immunoSEQ multiplex PCR amplified the TCR beta CDR3 regions. A synthetic immune receptor repertoire was used to minimize amplification bias, and any residual bias was removed computationally once sequencing was done. The paper's data handling went like this. Custom Python scripts were used to quantify repertoire diversity as the Shannon entropy index. Unsorted, CD4+ and CD8+ repertoires were analyzed separately, except for combined analyses in which CD4+ and CD8+ sequences were merged in silico. A clone counted as expanded when the clone's frequency after treatment rose at least 2-fold relative to C1D1, and clones undetected at baseline were given a pseudocount of 0.5. Singleton clones were defined as clones with 0 or 1 copy at C1D1, and non-singleton clones were defined as clones with 2 or more copies. Clones expanded in unsorted samples were assigned a CD4+, CD8+ or unknown annotation through matching of protein sequences in sorted samples from the same patient. Wilcoxon tests on paired samples were used to test changes in diversity from C1D1 to C4D1. Entries here come from immuneACCESS through TCRdb and include only in-frame sequences with V and J called. Some clones fail to appear in such tables; in the studies checked, an unresolved V gene covers under half of the shortfall, and the cause of the remainder is unknown. The DNA was the basis for D and trimming; V, J and clone size are from that table. Here the sample has 100,000 or so clones; 85% to 95% occur a single time. Around 2% of the sample is taken by the ten largest.

Between the V and J ends, shortened by 6 bases and 8 bases respectively, the junction contains 16 bases. Measured from the cysteine to the phenylalanine, the CDR3 is 14 residues long. Left in the record is the CDR3 DNA by itself, 42 bases read in frame from the first base. From a lookup of the germline V gene, CDR1 and CDR2 are MNHEY and SVGAGI. This chain is built from TRBV6-5 and TRBJ2-2; the D gene lacks a confident call. This specimen was peripheral blood mononuclear cells (PBMCs), taken before the fourth cycle of nivolumab. The TCR sequence derives from a human donor with classical Hodgkin lymphoma. The CDR3 is CASSLFTFGGELFF. The base sequence is TGTGCCAGCAGCCTTTTCACGTTTGGGGGGGAGCTGTTTTTT.